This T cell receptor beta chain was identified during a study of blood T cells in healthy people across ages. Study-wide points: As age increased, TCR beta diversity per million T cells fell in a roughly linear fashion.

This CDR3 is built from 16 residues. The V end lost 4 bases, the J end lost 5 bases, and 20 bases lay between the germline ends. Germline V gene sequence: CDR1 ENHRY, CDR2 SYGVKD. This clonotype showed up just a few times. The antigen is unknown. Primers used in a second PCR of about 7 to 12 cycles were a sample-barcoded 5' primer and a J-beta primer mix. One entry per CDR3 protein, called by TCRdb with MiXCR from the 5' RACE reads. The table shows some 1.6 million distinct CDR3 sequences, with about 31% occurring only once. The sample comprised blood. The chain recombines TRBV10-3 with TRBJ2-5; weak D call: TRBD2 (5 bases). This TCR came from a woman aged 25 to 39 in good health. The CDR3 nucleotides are TGTGCCATCAGTGCCGGAGGTGGTCAATTGGTGGAGACCCAGTACTTC. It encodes CAISAGGGQLVETQYF.